The T cell receptor (beta chain) under discussion was sequenced for a study of blood T cell repertoires in COVID-19. The CDR3 is 15 amino acids. In germline, CDR1 is MNHEY, CDR2 SVGAGI. V was shortened by 8 bases and J by 5 bases, with 18 bases between the two germline ends. Original analysis: Quantification of nucleated cells was approximated via reference gene primer amplification. The assay was immunoSEQ multiplex PCR, and TCRdb's table has in-frame clones only and misses some. V and J calls and clone size are given by that table; D and trimming were obtained from the DNA. Of tens of thousands of clones in the sample, more than 65% are singletons; the top ten hold 5.6%.

This sequence originates from a woman aged 60 to 75 with acute or convalescent COVID-19. The material sequenced was peripheral blood. This chain links TRBV6-5 with TRBJ2-2, with a tentative D call TRBD2 (7 bases). The CDR3, as DNA: TGTGCCAGCGATCAAGAGGGGGGGGCTACCGGGGAGCTGTTTTTT. Residues: CASDQEGGATGELFF.